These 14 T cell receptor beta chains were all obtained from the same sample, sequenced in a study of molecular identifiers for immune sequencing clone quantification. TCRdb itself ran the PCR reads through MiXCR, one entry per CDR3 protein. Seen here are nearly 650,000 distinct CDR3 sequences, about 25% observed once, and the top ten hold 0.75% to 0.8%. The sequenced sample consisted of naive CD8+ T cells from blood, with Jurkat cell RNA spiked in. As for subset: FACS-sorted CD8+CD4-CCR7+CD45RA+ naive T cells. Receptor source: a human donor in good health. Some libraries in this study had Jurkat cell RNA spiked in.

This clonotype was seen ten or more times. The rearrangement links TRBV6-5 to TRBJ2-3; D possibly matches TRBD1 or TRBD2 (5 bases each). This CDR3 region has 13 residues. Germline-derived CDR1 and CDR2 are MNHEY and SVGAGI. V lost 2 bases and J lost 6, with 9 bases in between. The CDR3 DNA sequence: TGTGCCAGCAGTTACGGGGGAGTGGATACGCAGTATTTT. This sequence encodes CASSYGGVDTQYF.

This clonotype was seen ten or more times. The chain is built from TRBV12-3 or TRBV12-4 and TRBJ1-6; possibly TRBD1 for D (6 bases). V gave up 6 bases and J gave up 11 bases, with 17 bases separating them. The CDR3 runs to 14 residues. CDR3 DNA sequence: TGTGCCAGCAGCCTGAGGCAGGGGAGCACACCCCTCCACTTT. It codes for CASSLRQGSTPLHF.

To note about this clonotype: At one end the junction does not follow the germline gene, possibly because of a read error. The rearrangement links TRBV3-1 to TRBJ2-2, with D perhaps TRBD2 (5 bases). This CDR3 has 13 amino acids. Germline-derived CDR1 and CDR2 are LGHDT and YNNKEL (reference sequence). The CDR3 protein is CASSQVGTGELCF. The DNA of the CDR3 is TGTGCCAGCAGCCAAGTAGGCACCGGGGAGCTGTGTTTT.

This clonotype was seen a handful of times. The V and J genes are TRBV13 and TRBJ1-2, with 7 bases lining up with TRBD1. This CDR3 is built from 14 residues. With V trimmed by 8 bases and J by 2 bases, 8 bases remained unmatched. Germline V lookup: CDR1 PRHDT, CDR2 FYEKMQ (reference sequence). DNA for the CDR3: TGTGCCAGCGGTACAGGGGATGAGAACTATGGCTACACCTTC. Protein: CASGTGDENYGYTF.

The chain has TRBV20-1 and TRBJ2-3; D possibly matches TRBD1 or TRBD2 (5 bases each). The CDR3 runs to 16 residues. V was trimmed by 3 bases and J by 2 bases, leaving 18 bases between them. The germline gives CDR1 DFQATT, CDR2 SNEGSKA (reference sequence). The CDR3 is CSARGPRIGYTDTQYF. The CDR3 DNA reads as TGCAGTGCTAGGGGACCTCGAATCGGTTACACAGATACGCAGTATTTT.

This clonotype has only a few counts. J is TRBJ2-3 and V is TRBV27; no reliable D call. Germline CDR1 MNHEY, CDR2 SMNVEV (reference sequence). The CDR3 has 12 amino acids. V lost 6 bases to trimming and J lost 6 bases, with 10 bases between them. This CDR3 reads CASSSTRDTQYF. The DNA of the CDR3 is TGTGCCAGCAGCTCTACACGGGATACGCAGTATTTT.

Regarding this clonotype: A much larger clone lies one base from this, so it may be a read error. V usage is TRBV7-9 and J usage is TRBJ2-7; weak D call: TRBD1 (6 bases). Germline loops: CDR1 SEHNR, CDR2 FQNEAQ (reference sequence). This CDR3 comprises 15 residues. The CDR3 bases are TGTGCCAGCAGCTTAGGTGGCAGGGGATCGGACGAGCGGTACTTC. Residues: CASSLGGRGSDERYF.

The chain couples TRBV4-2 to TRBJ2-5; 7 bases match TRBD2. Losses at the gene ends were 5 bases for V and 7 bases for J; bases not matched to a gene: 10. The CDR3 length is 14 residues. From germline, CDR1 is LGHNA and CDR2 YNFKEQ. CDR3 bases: TGTGCCAGCAGCTCGCGGGACTACTGGGGGACCCAGTACTTC. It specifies CASSSRDYWGTQYF.

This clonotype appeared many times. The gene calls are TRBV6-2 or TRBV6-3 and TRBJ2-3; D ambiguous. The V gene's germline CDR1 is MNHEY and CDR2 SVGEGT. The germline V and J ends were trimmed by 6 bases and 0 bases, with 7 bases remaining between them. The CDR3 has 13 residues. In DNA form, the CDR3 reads TGTGCCAGCAGCGGTGCTAGCACAGATACGCAGTATTTT. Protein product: CASSGASTDTQYF.

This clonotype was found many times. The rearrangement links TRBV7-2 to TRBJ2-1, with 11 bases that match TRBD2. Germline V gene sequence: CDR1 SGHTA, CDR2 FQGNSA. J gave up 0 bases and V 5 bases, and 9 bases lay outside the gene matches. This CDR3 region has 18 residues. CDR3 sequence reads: CASSPNRLAGSSYNEQFF. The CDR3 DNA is TGTGCCAGCAGCCCCAATCGACTAGCGGGGAGCTCCTACAATGAGCAGTTCTTC.

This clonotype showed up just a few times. The CDR3 DNA reads TGTGCCAGCAGCGAGGGGGCGCGGGACACTGAAGCTTTCTTT. Translating it yields CASSEGARDTEAFF. V gene TRBV9 combines with J gene TRBJ1-1, with TRBD1 matching 7 bases. Germline V gives CDR1 SGDLS, CDR2 YYNGEE. Trimming took 3 bases from V and 3 from J; bases not matched to a gene: 5. The CDR3 consists of 14 residues.

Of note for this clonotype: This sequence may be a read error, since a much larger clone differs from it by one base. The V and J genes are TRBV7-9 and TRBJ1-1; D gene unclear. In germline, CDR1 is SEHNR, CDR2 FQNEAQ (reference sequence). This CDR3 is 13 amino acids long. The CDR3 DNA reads TGTGCCAGCAGGATTCCGGGAGCCACTGAAGCTTACTTT. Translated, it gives CASRIPGATEAYF.

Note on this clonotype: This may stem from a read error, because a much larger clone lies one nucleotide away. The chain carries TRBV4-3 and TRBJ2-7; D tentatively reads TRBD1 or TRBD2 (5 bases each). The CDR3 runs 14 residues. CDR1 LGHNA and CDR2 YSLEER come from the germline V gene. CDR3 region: CASSPTRGSYAQYF. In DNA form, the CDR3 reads TGCGCCAGCAGCCCGACACGGGGCAGTTACGCGCAGTACTTC.

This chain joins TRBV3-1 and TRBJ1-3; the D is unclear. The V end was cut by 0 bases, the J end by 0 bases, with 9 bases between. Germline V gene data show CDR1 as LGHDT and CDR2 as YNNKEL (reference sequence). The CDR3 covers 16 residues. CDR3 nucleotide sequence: TGTGCCAGCAGCCAAGATAAGTGGGTCTCTGGAAACACCATATATTTT. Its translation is CASSQDKWVSGNTIYF.